This T cell receptor (beta chain) was identified in a study of control samples from healthy donors and cancer patients. This CDR3 is built from 16 residues. CDR1 and CDR2 from the germline V gene are KGHSH and LQKENI. V lost 0 bases and J 3 bases, leaving 11 bases between the germline ends. TCRdb keeps only in-frame clones here, not all; method: immunoSEQ multiplex PCR. The data show roughly 160,000 clones, 96% seen once. The chain employs TRBV18 and TRBJ1-4, with D possibly TRBD1 on 5 matching bases. Sequenced material: blood. The receptor's source is a woman in her 30s in good health. The chain's CDR3 is CASSPPGALSNEKLFF. The DNA for the CDR3 is TGTGCCAGCTCACCACCAGGGGCCCTCTCTAATGAAAAACTGTTTTTT. The complete variable domain, with remaining parts taken from reference TRBV18 and TRBJ1-4, reads NAGVMQNPRHLVRRRGQEARLRCSPMKGHSHVYWYRQLPEEGLKFMVYLQKENIIDESGMPKERFSAEFPKEGPSILRIQQVVRGDSAAYFCASSPPGALSNEKLFFGSGTQLSVL.